The 32 T cell receptor beta chains below come from one sample, sequenced in a study of blood T cell repertoires in COVID-19. The table came from immunoSEQ multiplex PCR; TCRdb's copy has only in-frame clones and leaves some out. The profile covers over 200,000 clones, with approximately 81% appearing a single time and approximately 8% taken by the ten largest. Sequenced material: peripheral blood. These receptors all come from a woman of 80 years or more with acute or convalescent COVID-19.

V is TRBV5-1 and J is TRBJ1-4; D possibly corresponds to TRBD1 (5 bases). CDR3 size: 13 residues. Germline CDR1 SGHRS, CDR2 YFSETQ. Trimming shortened V by 4 bases and J by 7 bases, and 11 bases separated the two germline ends. The CDR3 spells CASSVGRGEKLFF. The DNA for the CDR3 is TGCGCCAGCAGCGTGGGGCGCGGTGAAAAACTGTTTTTT.

V is TRBV5-1 and J is TRBJ1-2; 8 bases map to TRBD1. Germline values: CDR1 SGHRS, CDR2 YFSETQ. With V trimmed by 1 base and J by 3 bases, 2 bases remained unmatched. This CDR3 has 14 amino acids. CDR3 in amino acids: CASSLQGADYGYTF. The CDR3 DNA reads as TGCGCCAGCAGCTTGCAGGGGGCGGACTATGGCTACACCTTC.

The chain carries TRBV3-1 (or the pseudogene TRBV3-2) and TRBJ1-5, with D uncertain. Per the germline V gene, CDR1 is LGHDT and CDR2 is YNNKEL (reference sequence). This CDR3 has 14 residues. Deletions cut 1 base from V and 5 bases from J, with 9 bases between. The CDR3, as DNA: TGTGCCAGCAGCCAAGCCCAAGCGGATCAGCCCCAGCATTTT. This sequence encodes CASSQAQADQPQHF.

The chain joins TRBV13 to TRBJ2-7; 11 positions match TRBD2. Trimming removed 3 bases from V and 5 bases from J; junction bases left unmatched: 3. Per germline, CDR1 PRHDT and CDR2 FYEKMQ (reference sequence). The CDR3 sequence is 14 residues long. CDR3 sequence reads: CASSFPGLADEQYF. The CDR3 DNA is TGTGCCAGCAGCTTTCCGGGACTAGCGGACGAGCAGTACTTC.

The chain links TRBV19 to TRBJ1-1, with unresolved D. The CDR3 spans 13 residues. Germline V gene data show CDR1 as LNHDA and CDR2 as SQIVND (reference sequence). Trimming left V 9 bases short and J 0 bases short, with 11 bases between. The CDR3 spells CASSTRMNTEAFF. The CDR3, as DNA: TGTGCCAGCTCGACTAGAATGAACACTGAAGCTTTCTTT.

This chain links TRBV14 with TRBJ2-1; 8 bases match TRBD2. Germline V gives CDR1 SGHDN, CDR2 FVKESK. The J segment lost 1 base and the V segment lost 4 bases, leaving 3 bases of the junction unmatched. This CDR3 region has 15 residues. The chain's CDR3 is CASSLGRGSYNEQFF. CDR3 nucleotide sequence: TGTGCCAGCAGCCTCGGGAGGGGGTCCTACAATGAGCAGTTCTTC.

The chain uses TRBV24-1 and TRBJ2-3; 14 positions agree with TRBD2. Looked up from germline, CDR1 is KGHDR and CDR2 is SFDVKD. The trim removed 12 bases at V and 5 bases at J, leaving 3 bases unmatched. There are 13 residues in the CDR3. CDR3 region: CASGLAGVDTQYF. The CDR3 nucleotides are TGTGCCTCGGGACTAGCGGGAGTAGATACGCAGTATTTT.

The chain links TRBV7-2 to TRBJ1-1; D unresolved. The CDR3 runs 14 residues. Germline V CDR1 and CDR2: SGHTA, FQGNSA. The V end was cut by 3 bases, the J end by 7 bases, with 15 bases between. The CDR3 region is CASSFSGGNLEAFF. DNA of the CDR3: TGTGCCAGCAGCTTTAGCGGTGGAAACCTTGAAGCTTTCTTT. Variable domain in full (rest from reference TRBV7-2 and TRBJ1-1): GAGVSQSPSNKVTEKGKDVELRCDPISGHTALYWYRQSLGQGLEFLIYFQGNSAPDKSGLPSDRFSAERTGGSVSTLTIQRTQQEDSAVYLCASSFSGGNLEAFFGQGTRLTVV.

The chain combines TRBV27 with TRBJ1-6; D ambiguous. The CDR3 spans 17 residues. Germline values: CDR1 MNHEY, CDR2 SMNVEV (reference sequence). The germline V and J ends were trimmed by 3 bases and 0 bases, with 12 bases remaining between them. The CDR3 bases are TGTGCCAGCAGTTTTCTGCCAGGCAGCTCCTATAATTCACCCCTCCACTTT. It is translated as CASSFLPGSSYNSPLHF.

There are a few counts of this clone. The rearrangement links TRBV5-6 to TRBJ2-1; 10 positions match TRBD1. Germline V CDR1 and CDR2: SGHDT, YYEEEE. This CDR3 region has 17 residues. Germline trimming cut 4 bases from V and 0 bases from J; bases unmatched to any gene: 7. The CDR3 DNA follows: TGTGCCAGCAGCCGGGACAGGGGATTCAGCTCCTACAATGAGCAGTTCTTC. Amino acid sequence: CASSRDRGFSSYNEQFF.

The chain has TRBV4-1 and TRBJ1-1; D remains unclear. The germline gives CDR1 MGHRA, CDR2 YSYEKL. This CDR3 region has 13 residues. V lost 1 base and J lost 5, with 8 bases in between. The CDR3 sequence is CASSQGRETEAFF. As DNA, the CDR3 is TGCGCCAGCAGCCAAGGTCGGGAGACTGAAGCTTTCTTT.

The chain joins TRBV19 to TRBJ2-5; 11 bases align to TRBD2. Germline CDR1 is LNHDA and CDR2 is SQIVND (reference sequence). This CDR3 contains 16 residues. V shed 4 bases and J 7 bases; nucleotides not matched to a gene: 11. The CDR3 sequence is CASSTRGSGGAPTQYF. CDR3 nucleotides: TGTGCCAGTAGTACTCGGGGTAGCGGGGGGGCCCCGACCCAGTACTTC.

Comment on this clone: The junction does not match germline at one end; this may be a read error. The V gene is TRBV19, the J gene TRBJ1-2; 9 bases match TRBD1. The CDR3 is 17 amino acids. The V gene's germline CDR1 is LNHDA and CDR2 SQIVND (reference sequence). CDR3 in DNA: TGTGCCAGTAGTCGTCTAAATAAGACAGGGGGACCTTATGACTACACCTTC. Protein sequence: CASSRLNKTGGPYDYTF.

The genes are TRBV28 and TRBJ2-3, with D perhaps matching TRBD1 (5 bases). CDR1 and CDR2 (germline): MDHEN, SYDVKM. This CDR3 region has 14 residues. V lost 6 bases and J 10 bases, leaving 20 bases between the germline ends. Here the CDR3 DNA reads TGTGCCAGCAGCCTATCCGGTGGGGCAGGGTCGCAGTATTTT. Protein product: CASSLSGGAGSQYF.

The chain employs TRBV21-1 and TRBJ2-7; the table names TRBD2, a call not compared with the DNA. TRBV21-1 is reported as a pseudogene. This CDR3 has 18 amino acids. CDR3: CASSGGLAGPAETYEQYF. The CDR3 DNA sequence: TGTGCCAGCAGCGGGGGACTAGCGGGACCCGCCGAGACCTACGAGCAGTACTTC.

The V and J genes are TRBV5-8 and TRBJ1-4, with 7 positions matching TRBD1. The germline V gene encodes CDR1 SGHTS and CDR2 YDEGEE. The CDR3 has 15 amino acids. V lost 2 bases to trimming and J lost 6 bases; unmatched junction nucleotides: 7. The CDR3 region has the DNA TGTGCCAGCAGCTTAAACAGGGGCGGACATGAAAAACTGTTTTTT. It is translated as CASSLNRGGHEKLFF.

A single count supports this clone. The chain is built from TRBV3-1 (or the pseudogene TRBV3-2) and TRBJ2-3; the D is unclear. The CDR3 has 15 residues. CDR1 and CDR2 from the germline V gene are LGHDT and YNNKEL (reference sequence). V lost 0 bases and J 0 bases, leaving 7 bases between the germline ends. The CDR3 protein is CASSQDGTSTDTQYF. The CDR3 DNA follows: TGTGCCAGCAGCCAAGATGGCACAAGCACAGATACGCAGTATTTT.

The J gene is TRBJ1-3, the V gene TRBV18; 9 nucleotides line up with TRBD1. With 2 bases clipped from V and 1 base from J, the junction kept 3 bases outside the gene matches. The CDR3 contains 16 residues. CDR1 KGHSH and CDR2 LQKENI come from the germline V gene. CDR3 loop: CASSPGTGYSGNTIYF. CDR3 coding DNA: TGTGCCAGCTCACCAGGGACAGGGTATTCTGGAAACACCATATATTTT.

This clone has just one count. This chain uses TRBV4-1 with TRBJ2-1; the D gene is possibly TRBD2 (7 bases). CDR3 length: 19 amino acids. V was clipped by 0 bases and J by 4 bases, with 22 bases between them. The V gene's germline CDR1 is MGHRA and CDR2 YSYEKL. The CDR3 region has the DNA TGCGCCAGCAGCCAAGATCTTATCTCGCGGGGGACACTTTACAATGAGCAGTTCTTC. This translates into CASSQDLISRGTLYNEQFF.

This sequence joins TRBV5-5 and TRBJ2-3; 9 bases fit TRBD2. CDR1 is SGHKS and CDR2 is YYEKEE in the germline V gene (reference sequence). The CDR3 spans 16 residues. J lost 6 bases, V lost 0 bases, and 8 bases had no gene match. Written as DNA, the CDR3 is TGTGCCAGCAGCTTGGGTTCCAGCGGGAGGTCGGATACGCAGTATTTT. Its translation: CASSLGSSGRSDTQYF.

The rearrangement links TRBV7-3 to TRBJ2-7; possibly TRBD2 for D (5 bases). V lost 5 bases and J 2 bases, leaving 16 bases between the germline ends. Germline V gene data show CDR1 as SGHTA and CDR2 as FQGTGA. This CDR3 region has 15 residues. CDR3 bases: TGTGCCAGCAGCCCGGCCCGGACTCCCACCTACGAGCAGTACTTC. Its protein product is CASSPARTPTYEQYF.

The rearrangement joins TRBV5-1 to TRBJ2-5, with D maybe TRBD1 (6 bases). Germline V gives CDR1 SGHRS, CDR2 YFSETQ. V was shortened by 1 base and J by 5 bases, with 15 bases between the two germline ends. The CDR3 sequence is 15 residues long. For the CDR3, the DNA is TGCGCCAGCAGCTTGACAGGGAATGGGGTGGAGACCCAGTACTTC. Translating gives CASSLTGNGVETQYF.

This chain joins TRBV5-1 and TRBJ2-5; D remains unclear. Between the trimmed V and J ends, which lost 0 bases and 3 bases, there was a span of 9 bases. The CDR3 is 14 amino acids. Germline V CDR1 and CDR2: SGHRS, YFSETQ. This chain's CDR3 is CASSLAGSEETQYF. The CDR3 region has the DNA TGCGCCAGCAGCTTGGCCGGCAGCGAAGAGACCCAGTACTTC.

The V and J genes are TRBV3-1 (or the pseudogene TRBV3-2) and TRBJ2-3, with D unresolved. This CDR3 is 12 amino acids long. V was trimmed by 9 bases and J by 4 bases, leaving 11 bases between them. Germline V lookup: CDR1 LGHDT, CDR2 YNNKEL (reference sequence). The CDR3 reads CASGGESDTQYF. For the CDR3, the DNA is TGTGCCAGTGGCGGTGAGTCAGATACGCAGTATTTT.

The chain couples TRBV28 to TRBJ1-2, with a weak D call TRBD1 (5 bases). Trimming pared 10 bases from V and 5 bases from J, leaving 8 bases between. CDR1 is MDHEN, CDR2 SYDVKM, per germline. The CDR3 is 10 residues long. The CDR3 DNA reads TGTGCCACCCGGGGGTATGGCTACACCTTC. It is translated as CATRGYGYTF.

The gene calls are TRBV7-6 and TRBJ2-3; 9 bases agree with TRBD1. CDR3 length equals 15 residues. The germline V gene has CDR1 SGHVS and CDR2 FNYEAQ. V lost 5 bases to trimming and J lost 1 base; unmatched junction nucleotides: 4. Here the CDR3 DNA reads TGTGCCAGCAGCACCCGACAGGGGGGCACAGATACGCAGTATTTT. Its translation is CASSTRQGGTDTQYF.

CDR3 sequence: CATSRDRGPSGNTIYF. DNA for the CDR3: TGTGCCACCAGCAGAGACAGGGGGCCCTCGGGAAACACCATATATTTT. V is TRBV15 and J is TRBJ1-3; TRBD1 agrees at 8 bases. The CDR3 is 16 amino acids. Trimming removed 0 bases from V and 4 bases from J; junction bases left unmatched: 5. Germline V gene lookup returns CDR1 LNHNV and CDR2 YYDKDF (reference sequence).

The V call is TRBV19, the J call TRBJ2-5; D unresolved. From germline, CDR1 is LNHDA and CDR2 SQIVND (reference sequence). The ends were cut back, 9 bases at V and 5 bases at J, with 13 bases in the middle. This CDR3 spans 12 amino acids. The CDR3 nucleotides read TGTGCCAGCTCGGTAAGCCGGGAGACCCAGTACTTC. Its translation: CASSVSRETQYF.

The chain links TRBV24-1 to TRBJ2-1, with 8 bases aligning to TRBD2. With 7 bases clipped from V and 6 bases from J, the junction kept 4 bases outside the gene matches. CDR3 length: 13 amino acids. CDR1 and CDR2 (germline): KGHDR, SFDVKD. The chain's CDR3 is CATSRGGTNEQFF. As DNA, the CDR3 is TGTGCCACCAGCCGCGGGGGGACCAATGAGCAGTTCTTC.

The V gene is TRBV5-1, the J gene TRBJ1-3, with D possibly TRBD1 on 5 matching bases. There are 15 residues in the CDR3. CDR1 SGHRS and CDR2 YFSETQ come from the germline V gene. Trimming removed 1 base from V and 0 bases from J, with 8 bases in between. The CDR3, as DNA: TGCGCCAGCAGCTTGCAGGGAATCTCTGGAAACACCATATATTTT. Its protein is CASSLQGISGNTIYF.

This chain joins TRBV11-2 and TRBJ2-7; D is possibly TRBD2 (6 bases). Germline V gives CDR1 SGHAT, CDR2 FQNNGV. V was cut by 4 bases and J by 1 base, with 14 bases left in between. CDR3 length: 15 amino acids. For the CDR3, the DNA is TGTGCCAGCAGCTCAAGTGCCGGGACTTCCTACGAGCAGTACTTC. Protein sequence: CASSSSAGTSYEQYF.

The chain carries TRBV25-1 and TRBJ2-5, with TRBD1 matching over 8 bases. V trimming: 4 bases; J trimming: 5 bases; junction bases outside the gene matches: 9. The germline CDR1 and CDR2 sequences are MGHDK and SYGVNS. The CDR3 is made up of 15 amino acids. This CDR3 reads CASSATGDGRETQYF. Here the CDR3 DNA reads TGTGCCAGCAGTGCGACAGGGGATGGGCGCGAGACCCAGTACTTC.